This T cell receptor beta chain was sequenced for a study of blood T cell repertoires in COVID-19. Study-wide background: Italy, Spain and the United States were the sources of the convalescent and acute COVID-19 samples. Sample material is recorded as cDNA or gDNA derived from T cells, B-cell-depleted T cells, or PBMCs.

The CDR3 length is 16 residues. Germline V gene lookup returns CDR1 SGHAT and CDR2 FQNNGV. Trimming at V came to 2 bases and at J to 5 bases, leaving 7 bases not matched to a gene. As originally analysed: Nucleated cell number was recorded as an estimate derived from reference gene primer amplification. Clones were read by immunoSEQ multiplex PCR, and TCRdb kept only the in-frame ones, dropping some. V and J calls and clone size are copied from that table; D and trimming were computed from the DNA. The sample carries under 85,000 clones, approximately 80% recorded once. This receptor was identified in a man in his 60s with active or convalescent COVID-19. Sequencing was carried out using peripheral blood. The chain links TRBV11-2 to TRBJ2-5; 11 bases align to TRBD2. The CDR3 sequence is CASSLRLAGGRETQYF. CDR3 in DNA: TGTGCCAGCAGCTTAAGGCTAGCGGGGGGTCGGGAGACCCAGTACTTC.